This TCR beta chain came from a study of T cell repertoires in cytomegalovirus infection. Overall study context: The authors relied on CMV epitopes, both recently identified HLA-C-restricted and well-studied HLA-B-restricted. Both CMV infection and a matching HLA type were indicated by public TCR beta signatures.

Details on this clonotype: The target antigen is unknown.

This CDR3 contains 15 residues. V was clipped by 9 bases and J by 4 bases; unmatched bases: 10. Germline values: CDR1 MNHNS, CDR2 SASEGT. TCRdb processed the reads anew with MiXCR; each CDR3 protein has one entry. The sample contains about 57,000 distinct CDR3 sequences, just over 20% of which appear only once. General study points: HLA-C-restricted CMV clonotypes gave the most frequent clonotype in two of eight donors. There were carriers of CMV plus the relevant HLA, and cumulative public TCR beta family frequency identified them.

The V call is TRBV6-1, the J call TRBJ2-1, with TRBD1 identical over 9 bases. The sequence came from a human donor in good health (CMV status not recorded). Some clones in this sample may be carry-over from other donors' samples. The source was CD8+ T cells from cultured PBMCs, collected from culture after CMV antigen stimulation. In DNA form, the CDR3 reads TGTGCCAGTGCAACCGGGACAGGGAGGTACAATGAGCAGTTCTTC. Translated, it gives CASATGTGRYNEQFF.